The 32 T cell receptor beta chains presented below share a single source sample, sequenced in a study of blood T cell repertoires in COVID-19. The method was immunoSEQ multiplex PCR; TCRdb's version includes in-frame clones alone and lacks a portion of them. The profile shows some 300,000 clones, approximately 90% of them singletons. Material for sequencing was peripheral blood. All receptors derive from a woman between 45 and 60 years old with COVID-19, enrolled during active disease.

The V gene is TRBV20-1, the J gene TRBJ1-2; weak D call: TRBD1 (5 bases). This CDR3 is built from 14 residues. Germline V gene data show CDR1 as DFQATT and CDR2 as SNEGSKA (reference sequence). The ends were cut back, 3 bases at V and 8 bases at J, with 19 bases in the middle. DNA for the CDR3: TGCAGTGCTAGTACCCCGTTGGGGGGTTTGGGCTACACCTTC. Its translation: CSASTPLGGLGYTF.

The V and J genes are TRBV30 and TRBJ2-5, with D possibly matching TRBD1 (5 bases). Germline assignment: CDR1 GTSNPN and CDR2 SVGIG (reference sequence). CDR3 length equals 13 residues. The V end was cut by 3 bases, the J end by 5 bases, with 13 bases between. The CDR3 DNA follows: TGTGCCTGGAGCGCTCAGGGTTGGGAGACCCAGTACTTC. Translated, it gives CAWSAQGWETQYF.

The chain has TRBV10-3 and TRBJ2-7, with a tentative D call TRBD1 (5 bases). Trimming left V 0 bases short and J 4 bases short, with 13 bases between. The CDR3 totals 15 residues. Germline assignment: CDR1 ENHRY and CDR2 SYGVKD. Here the CDR3 reads CAISESPGSGYEQYF. The CDR3 nucleotides read TGTGCCATCAGTGAGTCTCCAGGGTCAGGGTACGAGCAGTACTTC.

The chain has TRBV19 and TRBJ2-3; weak D call: TRBD2 (5 bases). Germline CDR1 is LNHDA and CDR2 is SQIVND (reference sequence). The CDR3 length is 15 residues. V lost 6 bases to trimming and J lost 3 bases, with 16 bases between them. The CDR3 DNA is TGTGCCAGTAGCCCCGGTGGACGGGGTACAGATACGCAGTATTTT. This gives the protein CASSPGGRGTDTQYF. Based on the CDR3 plus reference TRBV19 and TRBJ2-3, the full variable domain is DGGITQSPKYLFRKEGQNVTLSCEQNLNHDAMYWYRQDPGQGLRLIYYSQIVNDFQKGDIAEGYSVSREKKESFPLTVTSAQKNPTAFYLCASSPGGRGTDTQYFGPGTRLTVL.

The rearrangement joins TRBV7-8 to TRBJ2-7, with no clear D. Germline CDR1 reads SGHVS; CDR2 reads FQNEAQ. With 3 bases removed from V and 2 bases from J, the gap between germline ends came to 14 bases. The CDR3 runs to 15 residues. Here the CDR3 reads CASSFRAHTTYEQYF. Written as DNA, the CDR3 is TGTGCCAGCAGCTTTCGTGCCCACACTACCTACGAGCAGTACTTC.

The chain is built from TRBV21-1 and TRBJ2-1; TRBD2 reflects the table's D call only, with no check against the DNA. TRBV21-1 is shown as a pseudogene. There are 16 residues in the CDR3. This CDR3 is CASEHWREGPYNEQFF. CDR3 nucleotide sequence: TGTGCCAGCGAGCATTGGCGGGAGGGCCCCTACAATGAGCAGTTCTTC.

The rearrangement links TRBV30 to TRBJ2-2, with D tentatively TRBD2 (6 bases). Between the trimmed V and J ends, which lost 0 bases and 2 bases, there was a span of 10 bases. The CDR3 runs to 15 residues. Germline CDR1 reads GTSNPN; CDR2 reads SVGIG (reference sequence). DNA for the CDR3: TGTGCCTGGAGTGTAATGGGACTCAACACCGGGGAGCTGTTTTTT. This codes for CAWSVMGLNTGELFF.

V and J are TRBV18 and TRBJ1-2; D is unresolved. In germline, CDR1 is KGHSH, CDR2 LQKENI. Deletions cut 3 bases from V and 4 bases from J, with 15 bases between. There are 15 residues in the CDR3. The CDR3 nucleotides are TGTGCCAGCTCACCCGTTCGGGATGTGCTCTATGGCTACACCTTC. Its protein product is CASSPVRDVLYGYTF.

Remarks on this clone: The sample has other DNA sequences that encode this CDR3 too. The rearrangement joins TRBV19 to TRBJ2-7, with D uncertain. V was pared by 0 bases and J by 4 bases, with 7 bases between. The CDR3 loop spans 13 amino acids. Germline V gene sequence: CDR1 LNHDA, CDR2 SQIVND (reference sequence). This chain's CDR3 is CASSIDREYEQYF. For the CDR3, the DNA is TGTGCCAGTAGTATAGATCGAGAGTACGAGCAGTACTTC.

The chain combines TRBV24-1 with TRBJ2-2, with D perhaps matching TRBD1 (6 bases). The CDR3 totals 15 residues. CDR1 KGHDR and CDR2 SFDVKD come from the germline V gene. The V and J ends lost 3 bases and 7 bases respectively, with 14 bases between them. The CDR3, as DNA: TGTGCCACCAGTGATCCACGGACAGCTTACGGGGAGCTGTTTTTT. Translation: CATSDPRTAYGELFF.

Concerning this clone: A junction boundary mismatches the germline segment, possibly from a read error. The chain recombines TRBV9 with TRBJ2-1, with D tentatively TRBD2 (6 bases). The CDR3 loop spans 16 amino acids. Germline loops: CDR1 SGDLS, CDR2 YYNGEE. CDR3 sequence: CASSVGAGRVYSEQFF. The CDR3 DNA reads as TGTGCCAGCAGCGTAGGGGCGGGACGGGTCTACAGTGAGCAGTTCTTC.

This chain connects TRBV29-1 to TRBJ2-3, with D perhaps matching TRBD2 (6 bases). The germline V gene encodes CDR1 SQVTM and CDR2 ANQGSEA. Trimming removed 7 bases at V and 1 base at J, with 15 bases between. The CDR3 totals 14 residues. The CDR3 loop is CSAKGRDGTDTQYF. The CDR3 DNA is TGCAGCGCCAAGGGGCGGGACGGCACAGATACGCAGTATTTT.

The rearrangement joins TRBV6-2 or TRBV6-3 to TRBJ2-1, with 7 bases matching TRBD2. The CDR3 spans 15 residues. Trimming at V came to 4 bases and at J to 7 bases, leaving 10 bases not matched to a gene. Germline lookup yields CDR1 MNHEY and CDR2 SVGEGT. The CDR3 protein is CASSWRAGALNEQFF. CDR3 nucleotides: TGTGCCAGCAGTTGGAGGGCGGGAGCCCTTAATGAGCAGTTCTTC.

The rearrangement uses TRBV15 and TRBJ2-1; the match to TRBD2 covers 7 bases. Per the germline V gene, CDR1 is LNHNV and CDR2 is YYDKDF (reference sequence). The length of the CDR3 is 13 residues. J lost 9 bases, V lost 1 base, and 3 bases had no gene match. In DNA, the CDR3 is TGTGCCACCAGCAGAGTAGGCGGGAGTGAGCAGTTCTTC. Its translation is CATSRVGGSEQFF. The complete variable domain, with remaining parts taken from reference TRBV15 and TRBJ2-1, reads DAMVIQNPRYQVTQFGKPVTLSCSQTLNHNVMYWYQQKSSQAPKLLFHYYDKDFNNEADTPDNFQSRRPNTSFCFLDIRSPGLGDTAMYLCATSRVGGSEQFFGPGTRLTVL.

The chain is built from TRBV2 and TRBJ2-7; 7 bases are a match to TRBD1. The CDR3 extends over 14 amino acids. The V and J ends lost 6 bases and 2 bases, in that order; junction bases with no gene match: 7. Germline CDR1 reads SNHLY; CDR2 reads FYNNEI. The CDR3 bases are TGTGCCAGCAGAGGACCGGGACAGACCTACGAGCAGTACTTC. Its protein is CASRGPGQTYEQYF.

The gene calls are TRBV19 and TRBJ1-1; D not certain. With 8 bases removed from V and 4 bases from J, the gap between germline ends came to 20 bases. The CDR3 contains 15 residues. Germline CDR1 reads LNHDA; CDR2 reads SQIVND (reference sequence). The CDR3 DNA reads as TGTGCCAGTCTATCTTCCTTGAGGGCTGGCACTGAAGCTTTCTTT. Amino acids: CASLSSLRAGTEAFF.

The gene calls are TRBV19 and TRBJ2-3; a possible D gene is TRBD1 (5 bases). Per germline, CDR1 LNHDA and CDR2 SQIVND (reference sequence). The V end lost 7 bases, the J end lost 1 base, and 15 bases lay between the germline ends. The CDR3 length is 15 residues. This CDR3 is CASTQSQGRTDTQYF. The CDR3 DNA reads TGTGCCAGTACCCAAAGCCAGGGCCGCACAGATACGCAGTATTTT.

This chain links TRBV10-1 with TRBJ1-1; D not resolved. The V and J ends lost 5 bases and 1 base respectively, with 8 bases between them. The CDR3 runs 13 residues. Per germline, CDR1 WNHNN and CDR2 SYGVQD (reference sequence). CDR3 bases: TGCGCCAGCAGTTCCGGGAGGAACACTGAAGCTTTCTTT. Amino acids: CASSSGRNTEAFF.

This chain links TRBV19 with TRBJ1-1, with D perhaps matching TRBD1 (5 bases). Germline CDR1 reads LNHDA; CDR2 reads SQIVND (reference sequence). V was trimmed by 8 bases and J by 6 bases, leaving 16 bases between them. CDR3 length equals 13 residues. CDR3 residues: CASLKGFYAEAFF. The CDR3 region has the DNA TGTGCCAGTCTAAAGGGGTTCTACGCTGAAGCTTTCTTT.

The V call is TRBV2, the J call TRBJ2-7, with TRBD2 identical over 9 bases. Looked up from germline, CDR1 is SNHLY and CDR2 is FYNNEI. The CDR3 has 17 residues. With 3 bases clipped from V and 1 base from J, the junction kept 10 bases outside the gene matches. CDR3 nucleotide sequence: TGTGCCAGCAGTGACCCCCAGACTAGCGGAGAATCCTACGAGCAGTACTTC. Translation: CASSDPQTSGESYEQYF.

The chain combines TRBV27 with TRBJ1-1; TRBD1 might be the D (6 bases). Trimming stripped 5 bases from V and 0 bases from J, with 13 bases between. CDR1 MNHEY and CDR2 SMNVEV come from the germline V gene (reference sequence). The CDR3 is 15 residues long. The CDR3 DNA is TGTGCCAGCAGTACCTTGGGGGCCATGAACACTGAAGCTTTCTTT. As protein: CASSTLGAMNTEAFF.

The chain is built from TRBV5-4 and TRBJ2-5; D perhaps matches TRBD1 (6 bases). Germline V gene data show CDR1 as SGHNT and CDR2 as YYREEE (reference sequence). V lost 0 bases, J lost 4 bases, and 25 bases lay in between. The CDR3 consists of 19 residues. CDR3 in amino acids: CASSLVRGQSRGSVETQYF. In nucleotides, the CDR3 is TGTGCCAGCAGCTTGGTACGTGGACAGTCAAGGGGATCTGTAGAGACCCAGTACTTC.

The rearrangement joins TRBV27 to TRBJ1-1; 7 bases are a match to TRBD1. Per the germline V gene, CDR1 is MNHEY and CDR2 is SMNVEV (reference sequence). This CDR3 is built from 14 residues. V shed 5 bases and J 3 bases; nucleotides not matched to a gene: 6. For the CDR3, the DNA is TGTGCCAGCAGTCAGACAGGGAGGTACACTGAAGCTTTCTTT. Its translation is CASSQTGRYTEAFF.

This chain uses TRBV6-6 with TRBJ1-4; D is perhaps TRBD1 (5 bases). CDR1 is MNHNY, CDR2 SVGAGI, per germline (reference sequence). The CDR3 totals 16 residues. V gave up 5 bases and J gave up 7 bases, with 20 bases separating them. The chain's CDR3 is CASSHLTYRLSEKLFF. In DNA, the CDR3 is TGTGCCAGCAGTCACCTAACTTACAGGCTTTCTGAAAAACTGTTTTTT.

The chain employs TRBV5-1 and TRBJ2-1, with 7 bases that match TRBD2. This CDR3 is 16 amino acids long. V dropped 1 base and J dropped 4; count of bases not matched to a gene: 8. Germline V CDR1 and CDR2: SGHRS, YFSETQ. The CDR3 DNA reads TGCGCCAGCAGCTTGCACTTGGGGCGGGAGTACAATGAGCAGTTCTTC. Amino acids: CASSLHLGREYNEQFF.

This clone has only one observation. This rearrangement joins TRBV9 to TRBJ2-7; weak D call: TRBD2 (6 bases). The germline gives CDR1 SGDLS, CDR2 YYNGEE. The V gene lost 2 bases and the J gene lost 5 bases, with 17 bases spanning the gap. The CDR3 spans 15 residues. CDR3 bases: TGTGCCAGCAGCGTTCGACTAGATTTGCTCGACGAGCAGTACTTC. Its protein is CASSVRLDLLDEQYF.

The rearrangement links TRBV6-1 to TRBJ1-4, with a weak D call TRBD1 (5 bases). V shed 2 bases and J shed 7 bases, with 14 bases lying between them. Germline lookup yields CDR1 MNHNS and CDR2 SASEGT. This CDR3 spans 15 amino acids. CDR3 residues: CASSERGSRSEKLFF. DNA for the CDR3: TGTGCCAGCAGTGAACGGGGGAGTAGGAGTGAAAAACTGTTTTTT.

The chain couples TRBV6-2 or TRBV6-3 to TRBJ2-7; D might be TRBD1 (5 bases). CDR1 is MNHEY and CDR2 is SVGEGT in the germline V gene. This CDR3 has 14 amino acids. The ends were cut back, 6 bases at V and 1 base at J, with 13 bases in the middle. CDR3 in DNA: TGTGCCAGCAGCAAACAGGTGGCTTCCTACGAGCAGTACTTC. Translation: CASSKQVASYEQYF.

The V and J genes are TRBV7-2 and TRBJ1-5; 8 bases line up with TRBD1. V was clipped by 4 bases and J by 4 bases; unmatched bases: 12. CDR1 and CDR2 (germline): SGHTA, FQGNSA. The CDR3 runs to 17 residues. CDR3 nucleotides: TGTGCCAGCAGCTATACCGGGACAGGTCTCGAGAATCAGCCCCAGCATTTT. Residues: CASSYTGTGLENQPQHF.

The CDR3 DNA sequence: TGTGCCAGCAGCTTAACCGGCCAGGGGGAAGCTTTCTTT. This translates into CASSLTGQGEAFF. The V call is TRBV7-2, the J call TRBJ1-1; possibly TRBD1 for D (6 bases). The CDR3 has 13 amino acids. Trimming removed 2 bases at V and 8 bases at J, with 12 bases between. Germline assignment: CDR1 SGHTA and CDR2 FQGNSA.

This rearrangement joins TRBV13 to TRBJ2-5, with D perhaps TRBD1 (5 bases). In germline, CDR1 is PRHDT, CDR2 FYEKMQ (reference sequence). The V end was cut by 2 bases, the J end by 3 bases, with 10 bases between. The CDR3 spans 14 residues. The CDR3 bases are TGTGCCAGCAGCTTACGGTTCAGGGAAGAGACCCAGTACTTC. Protein product: CASSLRFREETQYF.

The chain recombines TRBV30 with TRBJ1-4, with 8 bases matching TRBD1. Germline CDR1 and CDR2: GTSNPN and SVGIG (reference sequence). V lost 0 bases and J lost 5; bases outside the gene matches: 8. The CDR3 is 16 amino acids. The DNA of the CDR3 is TGTGCCTGGAGTGTCCTCCGGGACAGGCGGAATGAAAAACTGTTTTTT. The encoded protein is CAWSVLRDRRNEKLFF.